The next 28 T cell receptor beta chains were all read from a single sample in a study of response to subunit inactivated influenza vaccine. TCRdb recomputed calls from the RT-PCR reads with MiXCR, one row per CDR3 protein. The sample yields about 190,000 distinct CDR3 sequences, over 13% seen once. The starting material was CD8+ T cells sorted from PBMCs, obtained around 5 days after vaccination. The source is a man aged 50 or older who received an inactivated influenza vaccine.

The sample holds a few counts of this clonotype. The J gene is TRBJ2-1, the V gene TRBV12-3 or TRBV12-4; TRBD1 aligns across 8 bases. Germline trimming cut 1 base from V and 10 bases from J; bases unmatched to any gene: 12. The CDR3 runs 16 residues. This chain's CDR3 is CASSLDWDRTRDEQFF. The CDR3 coding sequence is TGTGCCAGCAGTTTAGATTGGGACAGGACGAGAGACGAGCAGTTCTTC.

The sample holds a few counts of this clonotype. The chain is built from TRBV7-8 and TRBJ2-7; 8 nucleotides agree with TRBD2. Germline V gives CDR1 SGHVS, CDR2 FQNEAQ. Losses at the gene ends were 4 bases for V and 2 bases for J; bases not matched to a gene: 10. The CDR3 length is 16 residues. The CDR3 DNA reads TGTGCCAGCAGCTGGAAAGAGCGGGAGAGGCCCTACGAGCAGTACTTC. This sequence encodes CASSWKERERPYEQYF.

CDR3 region: CASGGLTGYGYTF. In nucleotides, the CDR3 is TGTGCCAGCGGGGGGTTAACGGGCTATGGCTACACCTTC. The chain uses TRBV4-2 and TRBJ1-2, with a possible D match to TRBD1 (5 bases). V was pared by 8 bases and J by 4 bases, with 14 bases between. Germline assignment: CDR1 LGHNA and CDR2 YNFKEQ. The CDR3 sequence is 13 residues long.

The rearrangement links TRBV5-1 to TRBJ2-7; 10 bases map to TRBD2. This CDR3 region has 15 residues. Germline V gives CDR1 SGHRS, CDR2 YFSETQ. After removal of 3 bases from V and 5 bases from J, the junction contained 8 bases not matched to a gene. CDR3 DNA: TGCGCCAGCAGCTCGCCGGGACTAGCGCCCCACGAGCAGTACTTC. Residues: CASSSPGLAPHEQYF.

V gene TRBV7-6 combines with J gene TRBJ2-3; D gene ambiguous. Trimming took off 3 bases at V and 2 bases at J, with 18 bases between the two ends. Germline CDR1 SGHVS, CDR2 FNYEAQ. This CDR3 region has 17 residues. The CDR3 DNA sequence: TGTGCCAGCAGCTTGTCAGTTCCCGACAAACTCACAGATACGCAGTATTTT. Amino acid sequence: CASSLSVPDKLTDTQYF.

Only a few counts were recorded for this clonotype. The rearrangement uses TRBV6-5 and TRBJ2-7; TRBD2 agrees at 7 bases. The CDR3 spans 14 residues. Trimming removed 2 bases from V and 4 bases from J; junction bases left unmatched: 5. Germline V CDR1 and CDR2: MNHEY, SVGAGI. The CDR3 nucleotides are TGTGCCAGCAGTTACCGGCGGGAGCGGTACGAGCAGTACTTC. Translation: CASSYRRERYEQYF.

This clonotype turned up a few times. The chain uses TRBV4-3 and TRBJ2-3; TRBD2 agrees at 14 bases. Looked up from germline, CDR1 is LGHNA and CDR2 is YSLEER. There are 20 residues in the CDR3. Germline trimming cut 3 bases from V and 0 bases from J; bases unmatched to any gene: 11. CDR3 bases: TGCGCCAGCAGCCACCGACTAGCGGGAGGGGCTGGGCCTAGCACAGATACGCAGTATTTT. It encodes CASSHRLAGGAGPSTDTQYF.

This clonotype was found a few times. The J gene is TRBJ2-1, the V gene TRBV29-1, with TRBD2 identical over 11 bases. The germline CDR1 and CDR2 sequences are SQVTM and ANQGSEA. The CDR3 runs to 17 residues. V was pared by 3 bases and J by 8 bases, with 15 bases of the junction left unmatched. The CDR3 sequence is CSVDGDLLAGEMYEQFF. In DNA form, the CDR3 reads TGCAGCGTTGATGGCGATCTACTAGCGGGAGAGATGTATGAGCAGTTCTTC.

This chain connects TRBV6-2 or TRBV6-3 to TRBJ2-2; TRBD2 might be the D (6 bases). Germline V gives CDR1 MNHEY, CDR2 SVGEGT. This CDR3 region has 15 residues. With 2 bases removed from V and 0 bases from J, the gap between germline ends came to 7 bases. In DNA, the CDR3 is TGTGCCAGCAGTTACCCGGGGGCGAACACCGGGGAGCTGTTTTTT. Its translation: CASSYPGANTGELFF.

This clonotype appeared a few times. The chain combines TRBV6-2 or TRBV6-3 with TRBJ2-1; 14 positions match TRBD2. Germline values: CDR1 MNHEY, CDR2 SVGEGT. The CDR3 is made up of 15 amino acids. The ends lost 8 bases at V and 2 bases at J; junction bases unmatched: 2. The CDR3 reads CASETSGRAYNEQFF. Written as DNA, the CDR3 is TGTGCCAGCGAGACTAGCGGGAGGGCCTACAATGAGCAGTTCTTC.

The chain links TRBV27 to TRBJ2-7; D gene ambiguous. The CDR3 sequence is 14 residues long. V shed 4 bases and J shed 6 bases, with 16 bases lying between them. The germline V gene has CDR1 MNHEY and CDR2 SMNVEV (reference sequence). CDR3 protein: CASSSNLRLLEQYF. The DNA for the CDR3 is TGTGCCAGCAGTTCCAACCTCAGACTTCTCGAGCAGTACTTC.

This clonotype was observed many times. The rearrangement uses TRBV6-5 and TRBJ2-3; no firm D call. CDR1 MNHEY and CDR2 SVGAGI come from the germline V gene. The V and J ends lost 2 bases and 0 bases respectively, with 9 bases between them. CDR3 length: 15 amino acids. CDR3 sequence reads: CASSYDSSSTDTQYF. DNA of the CDR3: TGTGCCAGCAGTTACGACTCGTCGAGCACAGATACGCAGTATTTT.

This clonotype was counted at least ten times. The J gene is TRBJ2-3, the V gene TRBV20-1, with 7 bases aligning to TRBD2. Germline CDR1 DFQATT, CDR2 SNEGSKA (reference sequence). The CDR3 is made up of 16 amino acids. Trimming cost V 5 bases and J 6 bases; bases outside gene matches: 17. The CDR3 here is CSAAHGGEYLSDTQYF. The CDR3 nucleotides read TGCAGTGCTGCCCATGGGGGGGAATATTTGTCGGATACGCAGTATTTT.

The chain uses TRBV28 and TRBJ1-4, with unresolved D. Germline V lookup: CDR1 MDHEN, CDR2 SYDVKM. V lost 1 base and J 8 bases, leaving 17 bases between the germline ends. CDR3 length equals 16 residues. The CDR3 is CASSLLRVGFLEKLFF. The CDR3 region has the DNA TGTGCCAGCAGTTTATTGCGGGTTGGGTTTTTAGAAAAACTGTTTTTT.

CDR3 DNA sequence: TGTGCCATAACGAATGGTCCAGAGACCCAGTACTTC. Amino acids: CAITNGPETQYF. V usage is TRBV28 and J usage is TRBJ2-5; D is unclear. Deletions cut 10 bases from V and 4 bases from J, with 13 bases between. The CDR3 runs to 12 residues. Germline assignment: CDR1 MDHEN and CDR2 SYDVKM.

The rearrangement joins TRBV24-1 to TRBJ2-3, with no clear D. The CDR3 contains 12 residues. Trimming took off 2 bases at V and 4 bases at J, with 3 bases between the two ends. The germline V gene encodes CDR1 KGHDR and CDR2 SFDVKD. The CDR3 loop reads CATSDSPDTQYF. CDR3 bases: TGTGCCACCAGTGATTCTCCAGATACGCAGTATTTT.

The rearrangement joins TRBV7-6 to TRBJ1-4, with D hard to call. Trimming shortened V by 5 bases and J by 7 bases, and 17 bases separated the two germline ends. CDR1 and CDR2 from the germline V gene are SGHVS and FNYEAQ. The CDR3 is 15 residues long. The CDR3 DNA follows: TGTGCCAGCAGCCCCGAGTACTCTCTTAGTGAAAAACTGTTTTTT. This sequence encodes CASSPEYSLSEKLFF.

This rearrangement joins TRBV6-1 to TRBJ1-6; TRBD1 might be the D (5 bases). V was trimmed by 6 bases and J by 10 bases, leaving 19 bases between them. Germline V gene sequence: CDR1 MNHNS, CDR2 SASEGT. The CDR3 loop spans 15 amino acids. Here the CDR3 DNA reads TGTGCCAGCAGCTCCGCCCGTTGGGACGGGTCACCCCTCCACTTT. It translates to CASSSARWDGSPLHF.

The rearrangement uses TRBV10-2 and TRBJ2-3, with TRBD2 matching over 8 bases. After removal of 6 bases from V and 8 bases from J, the junction contained 10 bases not matched to a gene. The CDR3 contains 14 residues. Germline CDR1 WSHSY, CDR2 SAAADI. The CDR3 nucleotides read TGCGCCAGCAGAACGGGGGGGCGGTTGCCTACGCAGTATTTT. This gives the protein CASRTGGRLPTQYF.

The chain joins TRBV6-2 or TRBV6-3 to TRBJ2-7, with 11 bases that match TRBD2. The CDR3 length is 18 residues. J was trimmed by 2 bases and V by 2 bases; bases with no gene match: 11. Germline V gene data show CDR1 as MNHEY and CDR2 as SVGEGT. CDR3 bases: TGTGCCAGCAGTTACGGAGGGCTAGCGGGAGGACCCCCCTACGAGCAGTACTTC. Encoded protein: CASSYGGLAGGPPYEQYF.

The chain joins TRBV5-5 to TRBJ2-1; 7 positions agree with TRBD2. The J segment lost 8 bases and the V segment lost 4 bases, leaving 12 bases of the junction unmatched. This CDR3 region has 15 residues. Germline V CDR1 and CDR2: SGHKS, YYEKEE (reference sequence). The DNA of the CDR3 is TGTGCCAGCAGCCCCTGGGAGGGCCTTGGGGATGAGCAGTTCTTC. This encodes CASSPWEGLGDEQFF.

The rearrangement links TRBV24-1 to TRBJ2-2; the D call may be TRBD1 or TRBD2 (6 bases each). Germline V gene sequence: CDR1 KGHDR, CDR2 SFDVKD. With 3 bases removed from V and 1 base from J, the gap between germline ends came to 11 bases. The CDR3 totals 16 residues. CDR3 nucleotides: TGTGCCACCAGTGATGCGGGACAAGGGAACACCGGGGAGCTGTTTTTT. Its translation is CATSDAGQGNTGELFF.

In its sample, this clonotype was seen many times. This rearrangement joins TRBV12-3 or TRBV12-4 to TRBJ2-3, with D possibly TRBD2 on 5 matching bases. V lost 8 bases to trimming and J lost 3 bases, with 18 bases between them. The CDR3 runs to 15 residues. This chain's CDR3 is CASRRAGSFTDTQYF. The CDR3 DNA is TGTGCCAGCCGGCGTGCGGGTTCGTTTACAGATACGCAGTATTTT.

CDR3 nucleotide sequence: TGTGCCAGCAGCTCCAGACTAGCGGGAGGTGAAGATACGCAGTATTTT. Residues: CASSSRLAGGEDTQYF. The chain carries TRBV7-6 and TRBJ2-3; 13 bases align to TRBD2. Germline V lookup: CDR1 SGHVS, CDR2 FNYEAQ. With 4 bases clipped from V and 5 bases from J, the junction kept 6 bases outside the gene matches. The CDR3 is made up of 16 amino acids.

The chain has TRBV6-1 and TRBJ2-7; 11 bases map to TRBD2. This CDR3 has 15 amino acids. Germline-derived CDR1 and CDR2 are MNHNS and SASEGT. The V segment lost 6 bases and the J segment 0 bases; nucleotides outside the gene matches: 4. The DNA of the CDR3 is TGTGCCAGCAGGAGGACTAGCGGGCCCTCCTACGAGCAGTACTTC. Translated: CASRRTSGPSYEQYF.

This chain connects TRBV27 to TRBJ2-2; D may be TRBD1 or TRBD2 (6 bases each). The germline CDR1 and CDR2 sequences are MNHEY and SMNVEV (reference sequence). The CDR3 spans 17 residues. V lost 4 bases and J 2 bases, leaving 17 bases between the germline ends. CDR3: CASSWIGGRVNTGELFF. In nucleotides, the CDR3 is TGTGCCAGCAGTTGGATCGGGGGCAGGGTCAACACCGGGGAGCTGTTTTTT.

This clonotype was detected ten times or more. The rearrangement joins TRBV29-1 to TRBJ2-1; D gene unclear. The CDR3 is 11 residues long. V lost 7 bases to trimming and J lost 5 bases, with 9 bases between them. CDR1 is SQVTM and CDR2 is ANQGSEA in the germline V gene. The CDR3 loop reads CSGELNNEQFF. The CDR3 region has the DNA TGCAGCGGTGAGTTGAACAATGAGCAGTTCTTC.

This clonotype was detected a few times. The chain recombines TRBV18 with TRBJ2-7; a weak D match, TRBD2 (6 bases). The ends were cut back, 3 bases at V and 6 bases at J, with 15 bases in the middle. CDR3 length: 14 residues. Germline V gene data show CDR1 as KGHSH and CDR2 as LQKENI. The CDR3 loop reads CASSPLGGPREQYF. DNA of the CDR3: TGTGCCAGCTCACCGTTGGGAGGCCCTCGCGAGCAGTACTTC.